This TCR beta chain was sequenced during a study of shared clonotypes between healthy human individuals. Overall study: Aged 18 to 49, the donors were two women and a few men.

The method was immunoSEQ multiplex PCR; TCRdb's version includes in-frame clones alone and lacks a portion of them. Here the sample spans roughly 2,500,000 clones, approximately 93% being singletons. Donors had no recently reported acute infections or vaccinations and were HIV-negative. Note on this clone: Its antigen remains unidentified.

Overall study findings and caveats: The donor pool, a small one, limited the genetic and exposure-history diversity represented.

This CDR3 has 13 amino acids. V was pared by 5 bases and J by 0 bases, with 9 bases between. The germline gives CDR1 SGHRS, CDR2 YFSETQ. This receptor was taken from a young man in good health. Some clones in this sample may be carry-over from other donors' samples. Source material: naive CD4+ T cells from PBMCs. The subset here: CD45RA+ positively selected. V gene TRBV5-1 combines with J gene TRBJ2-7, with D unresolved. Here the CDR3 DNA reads TGCGCCAGCAGTAACGGCAACTCCTACGAGCAGTACTTC. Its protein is CASSNGNSYEQYF.